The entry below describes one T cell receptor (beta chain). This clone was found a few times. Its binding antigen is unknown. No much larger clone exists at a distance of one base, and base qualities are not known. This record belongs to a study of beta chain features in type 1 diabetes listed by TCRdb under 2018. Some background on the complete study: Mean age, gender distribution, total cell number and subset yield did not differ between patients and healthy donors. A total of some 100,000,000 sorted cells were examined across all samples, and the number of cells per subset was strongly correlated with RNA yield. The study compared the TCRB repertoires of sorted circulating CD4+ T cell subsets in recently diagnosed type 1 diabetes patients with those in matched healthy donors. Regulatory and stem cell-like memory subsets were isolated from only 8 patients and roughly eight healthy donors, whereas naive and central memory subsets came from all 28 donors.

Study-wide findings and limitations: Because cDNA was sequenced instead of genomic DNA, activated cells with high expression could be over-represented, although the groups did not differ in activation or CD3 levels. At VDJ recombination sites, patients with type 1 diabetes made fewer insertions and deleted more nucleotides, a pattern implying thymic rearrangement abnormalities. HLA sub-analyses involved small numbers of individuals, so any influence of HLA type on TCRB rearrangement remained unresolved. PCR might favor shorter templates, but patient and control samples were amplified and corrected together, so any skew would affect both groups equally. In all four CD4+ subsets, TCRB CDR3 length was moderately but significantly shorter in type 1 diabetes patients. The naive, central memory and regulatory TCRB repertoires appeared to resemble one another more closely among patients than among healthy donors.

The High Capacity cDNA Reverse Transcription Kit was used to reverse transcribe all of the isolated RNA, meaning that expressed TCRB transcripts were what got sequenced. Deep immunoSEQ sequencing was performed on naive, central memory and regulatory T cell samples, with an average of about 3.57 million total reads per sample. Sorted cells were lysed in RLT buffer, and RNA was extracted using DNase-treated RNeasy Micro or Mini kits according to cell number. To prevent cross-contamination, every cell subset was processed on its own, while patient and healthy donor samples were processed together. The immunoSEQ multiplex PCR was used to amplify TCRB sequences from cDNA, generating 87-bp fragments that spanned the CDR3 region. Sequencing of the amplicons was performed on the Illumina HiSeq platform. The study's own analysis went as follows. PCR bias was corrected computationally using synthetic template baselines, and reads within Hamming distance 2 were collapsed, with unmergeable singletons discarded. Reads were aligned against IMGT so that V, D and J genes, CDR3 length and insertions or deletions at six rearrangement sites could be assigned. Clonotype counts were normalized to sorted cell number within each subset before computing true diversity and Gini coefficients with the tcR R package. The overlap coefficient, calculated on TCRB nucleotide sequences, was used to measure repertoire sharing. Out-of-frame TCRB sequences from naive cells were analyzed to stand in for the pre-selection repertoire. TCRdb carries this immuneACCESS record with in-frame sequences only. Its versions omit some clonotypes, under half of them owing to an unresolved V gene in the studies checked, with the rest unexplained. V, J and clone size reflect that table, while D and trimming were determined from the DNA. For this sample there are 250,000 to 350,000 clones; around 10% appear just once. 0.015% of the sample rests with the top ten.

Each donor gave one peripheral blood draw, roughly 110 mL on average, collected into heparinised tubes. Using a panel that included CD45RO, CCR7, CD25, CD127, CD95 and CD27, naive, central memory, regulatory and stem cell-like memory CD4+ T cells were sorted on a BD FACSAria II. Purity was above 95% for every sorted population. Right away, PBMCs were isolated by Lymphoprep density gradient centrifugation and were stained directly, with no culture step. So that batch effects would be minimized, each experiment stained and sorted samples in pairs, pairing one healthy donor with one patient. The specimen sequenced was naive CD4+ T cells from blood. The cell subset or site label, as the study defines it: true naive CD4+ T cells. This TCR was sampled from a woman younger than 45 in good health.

This receptor carries the CDR3 CASSFYPGEYTGELFF. The DNA is as follows: TGTGCCAGCAGCTTTTATCCGGGGGAGTACACCGGGGAGCTGTTTTTT. Rearrangement joined TRBV7-2 to TRBJ2-2; a tentative D match to TRBD2 spans 6 bases. The trim is 3 bases for V and 3 bases for J, with a gap of 14 bases between the germline ends. Inclusive of the bounding cysteine and phenylalanine, the CDR3 is 16 residues long. CDR3 DNA only is kept here, 48 bases in frame from base 1. The germline V gene specifies SGHTA as CDR1 and FQGNSA as CDR2.